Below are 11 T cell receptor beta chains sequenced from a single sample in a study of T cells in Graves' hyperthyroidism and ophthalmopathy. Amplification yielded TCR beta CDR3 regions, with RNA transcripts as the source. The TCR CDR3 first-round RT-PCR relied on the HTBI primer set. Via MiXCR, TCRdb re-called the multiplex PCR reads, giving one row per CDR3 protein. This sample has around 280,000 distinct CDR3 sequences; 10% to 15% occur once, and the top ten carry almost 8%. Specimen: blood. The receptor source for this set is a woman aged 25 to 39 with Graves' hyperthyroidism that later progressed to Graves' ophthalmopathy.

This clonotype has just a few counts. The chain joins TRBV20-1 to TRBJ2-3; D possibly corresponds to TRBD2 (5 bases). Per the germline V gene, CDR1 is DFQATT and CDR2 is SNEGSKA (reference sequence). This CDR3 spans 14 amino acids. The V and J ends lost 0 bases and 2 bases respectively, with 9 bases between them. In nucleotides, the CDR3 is TGCAGTGCTAGAGATGAGGGAGTCACAGATACGCAGTATTTT. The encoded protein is CSARDEGVTDTQYF.

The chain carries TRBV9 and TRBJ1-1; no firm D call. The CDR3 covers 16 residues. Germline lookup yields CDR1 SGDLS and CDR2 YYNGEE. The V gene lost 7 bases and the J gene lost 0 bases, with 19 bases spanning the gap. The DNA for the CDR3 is TGTGCCAGCTCTCGAAGAGTTGGAGGAATGAACACTGAAGCTTTCTTT. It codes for CASSRRVGGMNTEAFF. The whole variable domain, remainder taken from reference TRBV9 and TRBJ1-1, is DSGVTQTPKHLITATGQRVTLRCSPRSGDLSVYWYQQSLDQGLQFLIQYYNGEERAKGNILERFSAQQFPDLHSELNLSSLELGDSALYFCASSRRVGGMNTEAFFGQGTRLTVV.

The CDR3 loop is CASSNYNPLGYGYTF. The CDR3 nucleotides are TGTGCCAGCAGTAACTACAATCCCCTCGGCTATGGCTACACCTTC. The V and J genes are TRBV2 and TRBJ1-2, with D unresolved. Germline CDR1 and CDR2: SNHLY and FYNNEI. The CDR3 extends over 15 amino acids. Trimming left V 5 bases short and J 4 bases short, with 17 bases between. The full variable domain, rest sourced from reference TRBV2 and TRBJ1-2, is EPEVTQTPSHQVTQMGQEVILRCVPISNHLYFYWYRQILGQKVEFLVSFYNNEISEKSEIFDDQFSVERPDGSNFTLKIRSTKLEDSAMYFCASSNYNPLGYGYTFGSGTRLTVV.

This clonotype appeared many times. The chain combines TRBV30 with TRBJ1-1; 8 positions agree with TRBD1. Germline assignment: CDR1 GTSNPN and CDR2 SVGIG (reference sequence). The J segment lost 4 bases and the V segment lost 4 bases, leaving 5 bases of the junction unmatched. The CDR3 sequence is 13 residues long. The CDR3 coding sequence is TGTGCCTGGAAACCGGGGACAGGCACTGAAGCTTTCTTT. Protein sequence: CAWKPGTGTEAFF.

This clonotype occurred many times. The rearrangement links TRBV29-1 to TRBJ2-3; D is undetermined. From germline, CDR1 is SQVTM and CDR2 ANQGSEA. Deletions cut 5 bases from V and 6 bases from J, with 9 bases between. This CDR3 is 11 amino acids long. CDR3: CSVYVWDTQYF. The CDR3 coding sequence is TGCAGCGTTTACGTCTGGGATACGCAGTATTTT.

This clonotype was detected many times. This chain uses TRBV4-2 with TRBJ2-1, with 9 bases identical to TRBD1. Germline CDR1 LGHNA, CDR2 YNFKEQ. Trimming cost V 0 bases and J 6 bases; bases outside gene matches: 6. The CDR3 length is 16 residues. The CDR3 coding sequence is TGTGCCAGCAGCCAAGAGGAGGGGACAGGGTTCAATGAGCAGTTCTTC. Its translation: CASSQEEGTGFNEQFF.

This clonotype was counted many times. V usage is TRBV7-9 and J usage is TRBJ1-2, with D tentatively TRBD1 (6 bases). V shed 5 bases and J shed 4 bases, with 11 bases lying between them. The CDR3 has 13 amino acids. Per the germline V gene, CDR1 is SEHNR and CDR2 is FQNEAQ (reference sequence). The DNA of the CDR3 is TGTGCCAGCAGCCAACCGGACAGCTATGGCTACACCTTC. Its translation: CASSQPDSYGYTF.

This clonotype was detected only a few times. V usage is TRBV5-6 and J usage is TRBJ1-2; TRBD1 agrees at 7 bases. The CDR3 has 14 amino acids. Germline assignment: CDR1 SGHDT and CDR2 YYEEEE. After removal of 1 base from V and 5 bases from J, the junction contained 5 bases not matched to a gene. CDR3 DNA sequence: TGTGCCAGCAGCTTGAAGGGGGCGAGGTATGGCTACACCTTC. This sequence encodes CASSLKGARYGYTF.

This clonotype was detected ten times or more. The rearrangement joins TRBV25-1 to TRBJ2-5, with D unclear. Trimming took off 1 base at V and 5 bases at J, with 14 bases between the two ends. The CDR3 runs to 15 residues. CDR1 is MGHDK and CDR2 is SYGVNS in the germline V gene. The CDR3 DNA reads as TGTGCCAGCAGTGAATTCCTAGGCATCGTGGAGACCCAGTACTTC. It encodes CASSEFLGIVETQYF.

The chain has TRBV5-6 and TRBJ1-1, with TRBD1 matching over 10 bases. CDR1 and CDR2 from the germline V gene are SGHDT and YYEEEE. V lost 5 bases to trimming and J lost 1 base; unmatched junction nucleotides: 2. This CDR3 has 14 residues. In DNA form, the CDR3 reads TGTGCCAGCAGGTGGGACAGGGGGAACACTGAAGCTTTCTTT. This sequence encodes CASRWDRGNTEAFF.

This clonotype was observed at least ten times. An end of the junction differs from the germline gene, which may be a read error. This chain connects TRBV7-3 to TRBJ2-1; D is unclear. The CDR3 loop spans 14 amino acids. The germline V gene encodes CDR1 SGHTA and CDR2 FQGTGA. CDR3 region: CASSWAGAYNKQFF. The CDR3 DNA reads TGTGCCAGCAGCTGGGCAGGTGCCTACAATAAGCAGTTCTTC.